This is a list of T cell receptor beta chains from one sample in a study of molecular identifiers for immune sequencing clone quantification. Via MiXCR, TCRdb re-called the PCR reads, giving one row per CDR3 protein. The sample consists of approximately 550,000 distinct CDR3 sequences, under 30% of them appearing once. What was sequenced was naive CD8+ T cells from blood, with Jurkat cell RNA spiked in. All receptors derive from a human donor in good health. Some libraries in this study had Jurkat cell RNA spiked in. CDR3s include the opening cysteine and the closing phenylalanine or tryptophan. Each record gives: D gene, V gene, J gene, clone size, CDR3 DNA, CDR3 protein. D genes are given only for firm matches. Size tells how often a clone was seen (once, few, many) or the class of an expanded clone, and some rows leave it out.

>-|TRBV4-1|TRBJ1-1|-
TGCGCCAGCAGCCAAGCGCAGGGGATAGACACTGAAGCTTTCTTT
CASSQAQGIDTEAFF
>-|TRBV7-9|TRBJ1-2|-
TGTGCCAGCAGCTTAGATTCCGGGGGAGGCTATGGCTACACCTTC
CASSLDSGGGYGYTF
>-|TRBV12-3/TRBV12-4|TRBJ2-1|few
TGTGCCAGCAGAAAACCACTAGCCCCTGAGCAGTTCTTC
CASRKPLAPEQFF
>-|TRBV25-1|TRBJ1-3|-
TGTGCCAGCAGTGATCAGAGACAGGGAAACACCATATATTTT
CASSDQRQGNTIYF
>TRBD2|TRBV28|TRBJ2-1|few
TGTGCCAGCAGCCTGATTACTAGCGGGAGGGCCCTCAATGAGCAGTTCTTC
CASSLITSGRALNEQFF
>-|TRBV5-1|TRBJ1-4|-
TGCGCCAGCAGATCGGGGGTTGGGACTAATGAAAAACTGTTTTTT
CASRSGVGTNEKLFF
>-|TRBV7-9|TRBJ2-1|-
TGTGCCAGCAGCTTAGGCTCCCATGAGCAGTTCTTC
CASSLGSHEQFF
>-|TRBV4-1|TRBJ2-5|-
TGCGCCAGCAGCCAAGCGGGGCTAAGGGGCGAGACCCAGTACTTC
CASSQAGLRGETQYF
>TRBD1|TRBV6-2/TRBV6-3|TRBJ2-7|many
TGTGCCAGCAGCCCGACAGGGTTCCGGTTGGACGAGCAGTACTTC
CASSPTGFRLDEQYF
>-|TRBV7-8|TRBJ2-7|many
TGTGCCAGCAGCCCCGGGACGGACGAGTACGAGCAGTACTTC
CASSPGTDEYEQYF
>-|TRBV10-2|TRBJ1-2|-
TGCGCCAGCAGTGGTATAAGTAACTATGGCTACACCTTC
CASSGISNYGYTF
>-|TRBV30|TRBJ2-5|-
TGTGCCTGGTTACAGGGTCCGGAGACCCAGTACTTC
CAWLQGPETQYF
>-|TRBV6-2/TRBV6-3|TRBJ1-5|few
TGTGCCAGCAGTTACTCAGGGGTGGGCCAGCCCCAGCATTTT
CASSYSGVGQPQHF
>-|TRBV4-3|TRBJ2-7|many
TGCGCCAGCAGCCCCGGTTTTGGTTACGAGCAGTACTTC
CASSPGFGYEQYF
>-|TRBV5-5|TRBJ1-2|many
TGTGCCAGCAGTTCTCCAGCCCTCCCAGCTTATGGCTACACCTTC
CASSSPALPAYGYTF
>-|TRBV7-2|TRBJ2-3|many
TGTGCCAGCAGCTTAGGTCCCAGGGCCATACTCACAGATACGCAGTATTTT
CASSLGPRAILTDTQYF
>TRBD2|TRBV7-2|TRBJ2-7|many
TGTGCCAGCAGTCCGGGACTAGCGGGAGGTGCCTACGAGCAGTACTTC
CASSPGLAGGAYEQYF
>-|TRBV7-2|TRBJ1-1|-
TGTGCCAGCAAGCCAAGACAGCTACCTGAAGACACTGAAGCTTTCTTT
CASKPRQLPEDTEAFF
>TRBD1|TRBV9|TRBJ2-1|-
TGTGCCAGCAGCCCGAATGTCGGGACAGGATACAATGAGCAGTTCTTC
CASSPNVGTGYNEQFF
>-|TRBV7-9|TRBJ2-7|-
TGTGCCAGCAGCTTAGAATATGACATCTTCTCCTACGAGCAGTACTTC
CASSLEYDIFSYEQYF
>-|TRBV6-2/TRBV6-3|TRBJ2-7|few
TGTGCCAGCAGTGACGCCGACGGCCGAGATTCTTACGAGCAGTACTTC
CASSDADGRDSYEQYF
>-|TRBV7-9|TRBJ2-2|many
TGTGCCAGCAGCTTCGGGGAGCTGTTTTTT
CASSFGELFF
>TRBD2|TRBV4-3|TRBJ2-7|few
TGCGCCAGCAGCCAGACTAGCGGGGACTCCTACGAGCAGTACTTC
CASSQTSGDSYEQYF
>TRBD2|TRBV9|TRBJ2-7|-
TGTGCCAGCAGCGTAGATGGCGGGGGGTCCACCTACGAGCAGTACTTC
CASSVDGGGSTYEQYF
>TRBD1|TRBV6-6|TRBJ1-2|-
TGTGCCAGCAGTTACTCCTTAAAAGCGGGACAGGGGGCGCTTGGCTACACCTTC
CASSYSLKAGQGALGYTF
>-|TRBV4-3|TRBJ2-7|-
TGCGCCAGCAGCCACGGGAGTTCGGGCTACGAGCAGTACTTC
CASSHGSSGYEQYF
>TRBD2|TRBV6-2/TRBV6-3|TRBJ2-2|-
TGTGCCAGCAGAGGACTAGCGGGGGGGCCGTACACCGGGGAGCTGTTTTTT
CASRGLAGGPYTGELFF
>TRBD2|TRBV6-2/TRBV6-3|TRBJ2-4|few
TGTGCCAGCAGTTACTTGGCGGGAGGTACCAAAAACATTCAGTACTTC
CASSYLAGGTKNIQYF
>TRBD1|TRBV29-1|TRBJ2-1|many
TGCAGCGTGGAGGGGACAGGGGTCCTCGATGAGCAGTTCTTC
CSVEGTGVLDEQFF
>-|TRBV3-1|TRBJ1-2|few
TGTGCCAGCAGCCTCAGGTCCTCCTATGGCTACACCTTC
CASSLRSSYGYTF
>TRBD1|TRBV7-9|TRBJ1-1|-
TGTGCCAGCAGCTTTCCGGGACAGGGTGCTGAAGCTTTCTTT
CASSFPGQGAEAFF
>TRBD2|TRBV12-3/TRBV12-4|TRBJ2-1|many
TGTGCCAGCAGACAACTAGCGGGAGGGCCCGGCAATGAGCAGTTCTTC
CASRQLAGGPGNEQFF
>-|TRBV11-2|TRBJ2-3|few
TGTGCCAGCAGCTTTATGACAGATACGCAGTATTTT
CASSFMTDTQYF
>TRBD2|TRBV11-2|TRBJ2-1|-
TGTGCCAGCGGCTTAGCACTAGCGGGGCGTTACAATGAGCAGTTCTTC
CASGLALAGRYNEQFF
>-|TRBV7-2|TRBJ1-1|many
TGTGCCAGCAGCTTAGCGGGATATGGATCTGAAGCTTTCTTT
CASSLAGYGSEAFF
>-|TRBV19|TRBJ1-1|few
TGTGCCAGTAGTATAGCCGATAACACTGAAGCTTTCTTT
CASSIADNTEAFF
>-|TRBV11-2|TRBJ1-4|few
TGTGCCAGCAGCCTAGACAGTTTTAATGAAAAACTGTTTTTT
CASSLDSFNEKLFF
>-|TRBV6-5|TRBJ2-5|-
TGTGCCAGCAGTTACTTAAGTGCTGAGACCCAGTACTTC
CASSYLSAETQYF
>TRBD2|TRBV5-1|TRBJ2-3|many
TGCGCCAGCAGGCGAAGCGGGGGGCCCGACGACACAGATACGCAGTATTTT
CASRRSGGPDDTDTQYF
>-|TRBV5-3|TRBJ1-2|few
TGTGCCAGCAGCACGACGGCCGGCTACACCTTC
CASSTTAGYTF
>-|TRBV12-3/TRBV12-4|TRBJ1-5|-
TGTGCCAGCAGCCGCCTATACCGCGAGAATAGCAATCAGCCCCAGCATTTT
CASSRLYRENSNQPQHF
>-|TRBV11-2|TRBJ2-7|few
TGTGCCAGCAGCCCGACGTTACGGGCGCACGAGCAGTACTTC
CASSPTLRAHEQYF
>-|TRBV6-1|TRBJ2-7|few
TGTGCCAGCAGTGAAGAAGGTGCAGGGGCGTACGAGCAGTACTTC
CASSEEGAGAYEQYF
>-|TRBV4-1|TRBJ2-7|-
TGCGCCAGCAGCCAAGACCGGATCTACGAGCAGTACTTC
CASSQDRIYEQYF
>-|TRBV4-3|TRBJ2-1|-
TGCGCCAGCAGCCAAGATGGAGGCGCCTCCTACAATGAGCAGTTCTTC
CASSQDGGASYNEQFF
>-|TRBV12-3/TRBV12-4|TRBJ2-3|many
TGTGCGACCACGGGGGCTAGCGTCACAGATACGCAGTATTTT
CATTGASVTDTQYF
>-|TRBV7-6|TRBJ2-1|few
TGTGCCAGCAGCTTAGACCGCGGGCCCTCCAATGAGCAGTTCTTC
CASSLDRGPSNEQFF
>TRBD1|TRBV4-3|TRBJ2-7|few
TGCGCCAGCAGCCAAGACGCGACAGGGAACTACGAGCAGTACTTC
CASSQDATGNYEQYF
>-|TRBV7-6|TRBJ2-7|-
TGTGCCAGCAGCTCCCCTGACAGATTTTGGGAGCAGTACTTC
CASSSPDRFWEQYF
>-|TRBV4-3|TRBJ2-7|-
TGCGCCAGCAGCCGAAGGGCAGGGGACCCCCACGAGCAGTACTTC
CASSRRAGDPHEQYF
>-|TRBV20-1|TRBJ2-1|many
TGCAGTGCTCATCCGAGGGGAGATTCCCCATACAATGAGCAGTTCTTC
CSAHPRGDSPYNEQFF
>TRBD2|TRBV4-1|TRBJ2-3|-
TGCGCCAGCAACCGCCTTAGAGGGACTAGCAGTGGTACGCAGTATTTT
CASNRLRGTSSGTQYF
>-|TRBV7-9|TRBJ2-7|few
TGTGCCAGCAGCCCTTCGGAGGCAGGCCCAACCGAGCAGTACTTC
CASSPSEAGPTEQYF
>TRBD1|TRBV7-6|TRBJ1-5|many
TGTGCCAGCAGCCGGGGACAGGGGAATAGCAATCAGCCCCAGCATTTT
CASSRGQGNSNQPQHF
>-|TRBV30|TRBJ2-1|-
TGTGCCTGGAATGAGCAGTTCTTC
CAWNEQFF
>-|TRBV19|TRBJ1-5|-
TGTGCCAGTAGTATAGGAACAGGGTTAGGTCAGCCCCAGCATTTT
CASSIGTGLGQPQHF
>-|TRBV5-6|TRBJ2-3|many
TGTGCCAGCAGACCTGGACCTCGCACAGATACGCAGTATTTT
CASRPGPRTDTQYF
>-|TRBV7-7|TRBJ2-5|few
TGTGCTAGCAGCACACACCCTCAAGAGACCCAGTACTTC
CASSTHPQETQYF
>-|TRBV24-1|TRBJ2-1|few
TGTGCCACCAGTGATACTCGGGAATATGAGCAGTTCTTC
CATSDTREYEQFF